The 31 T cell receptor beta chains given below trace back to one sample, sequenced in a study of cytomegalovirus exposure and HLA in healthy donors. PCR involved 60 Vbeta and 13 Jbeta primers. TCRdb keeps only in-frame clones here, not all; method: immunoSEQ multiplex PCR. The sample yields roughly 160,000 clones, 65% to 75% seen once. The sequencing input was PBMCs. The receptors shown here come from a girl aged 5-17 years in good health and CMV-seronegative.

V is TRBV6-1 and J is TRBJ1-1; no firm D call. The CDR3 length is 13 residues. Germline CDR1 and CDR2: MNHNS and SASEGT. Trimming left V 2 bases short and J 1 base short, with 5 bases between. The CDR3, as DNA: TGTGCCAGCAGTGAAAAACAGAACACTGAAGCTTTCTTT. Protein sequence: CASSEKQNTEAFF.

The chain couples TRBV4-2 to TRBJ1-4; a possible D gene is TRBD1 (6 bases). Germline V gene data show CDR1 as LGHNA and CDR2 as YNFKEQ. There are 14 residues in the CDR3. Trimming pared 5 bases from V and 2 bases from J, leaving 9 bases between. Here the CDR3 reads CASSSQGTNEKLFF. The CDR3 DNA sequence: TGTGCCAGCAGCTCACAGGGCACTAATGAAAAACTGTTTTTT.

The chain joins TRBV6-1 to TRBJ2-7, with a possible D match to TRBD2 (5 bases). Germline values: CDR1 MNHNS, CDR2 SASEGT. This CDR3 has 11 residues. Trimming removed 7 bases from V and 4 bases from J, with 8 bases in between. The CDR3: CASTGYYEQYF. CDR3 in DNA: TGTGCCAGCACGGGGTATTACGAGCAGTACTTC.

This clone was counted a single time. The J gene is TRBJ2-1, the V gene TRBV25-1, with a weak D call TRBD1 (5 bases). V lost 6 bases and J 10 bases, leaving 13 bases between the germline ends. Per the germline V gene, CDR1 is MGHDK and CDR2 is SYGVNS. The CDR3 consists of 12 residues. Written as DNA, the CDR3 is TGTGCCAGCAGAGATAGGGGAATAGAGCAGTTCTTC. This gives the protein CASRDRGIEQFF.

The rearrangement joins TRBV7-2 to TRBJ2-7; perhaps TRBD1 as D (7 bases). V lost 11 bases and J lost 0, with 17 bases in between. Germline V lookup: CDR1 SGHTA, CDR2 FQGNSA. This CDR3 is built from 14 residues. This chain's CDR3 is CASEGGGVSYEQYF. For the CDR3, the DNA is TGTGCCTCTGAAGGGGGCGGGGTCTCCTACGAGCAGTACTTC. Together with reference TRBV7-2 and TRBJ2-7, the CDR3 gives the full variable domain: GAGVSQSPSNKVTEKGKDVELRCDPISGHTALYWYRQSLGQGLEFLIYFQGNSAPDKSGLPSDRFSAERTGGSVSTLTIQRTQQEDSAVYLCASEGGGVSYEQYFGPGTRLTVT.

The V and J genes are TRBV7-9 and TRBJ2-1, with TRBD2 matching over 8 bases. Trimming at V came to 3 bases and at J to 6 bases, leaving 1 base not matched to a gene. The CDR3 totals 13 residues. From germline, CDR1 is SEHNR and CDR2 FQNEAQ (reference sequence). CDR3 in DNA: TGTGCCAGCAGCTTTACTAGCGGCAATGAGCAGTTCTTC. Translated, it gives CASSFTSGNEQFF.

This clone was seen only a few times. This rearrangement joins TRBV12-2 to TRBJ1-5; TRBD1, as called in the table, went unchecked against the DNA. TRBV12-2 is a known pseudogene. The CDR3 is 14 amino acids. This CDR3 is CASRLAKTVLSQHF. The CDR3 DNA sequence: TGTGCAAGTCGCTTAGCGAAGACAGTCTTGTCCCAGCATTTT.

J is TRBJ2-1 and V is TRBV7-7; D possibly corresponds to TRBD1 (6 bases). There are 14 residues in the CDR3. CDR1 and CDR2 from the germline V gene are SSHAT and FNYEAQ (reference sequence). Trimming took off 5 bases at V and 8 bases at J, with 16 bases between the two ends. The CDR3 is CASSLTTGMDEQFF. DNA of the CDR3: TGTGCCAGCAGCCTTACTACAGGGATGGATGAGCAGTTCTTC.

This sequence joins TRBV10-2 and TRBJ1-1; TRBD1 aligns across 7 bases. This CDR3 is 15 amino acids long. V shed 2 bases and J 5 bases; nucleotides not matched to a gene: 8. Germline V gene data show CDR1 as WSHSY and CDR2 as SAAADI. CDR3 loop: CASSETQGRRTEAFF. The CDR3 nucleotides read TGCGCCAGCAGTGAGACACAGGGGCGGAGGACTGAAGCTTTCTTT.

The chain employs TRBV29-1 and TRBJ1-2, with TRBD1 identical over 9 bases. The CDR3 runs 15 residues. V dropped 7 bases and J dropped 8; count of bases not matched to a gene: 17. Germline V gene sequence: CDR1 SQVTM, CDR2 ANQGSEA. The CDR3 nucleotides read TGCAGCGCCCCCGGTCCGGGACAGGGACTTGGGGGCTACACCTTC. Translating gives CSAPGPGQGLGGYTF.

The rearrangement links TRBV5-1 to TRBJ2-3; 12 bases align to TRBD2. The junction had 9 bases not matched to a gene; V was cut back by 4 bases and J by 6 bases. The germline gives CDR1 SGHRS, CDR2 YFSETQ. The CDR3 runs to 16 residues. The CDR3 DNA sequence: TGCGCCAGCAGCCCCCGGAGTGGACTAGCGGGGGATACGCAGTATTTT. Protein product: CASSPRSGLAGDTQYF.

V gene TRBV29-1 combines with J gene TRBJ1-1; D possibly corresponds to TRBD1 (5 bases). The length of the CDR3 is 14 residues. Trimming pared 6 bases from V and 1 base from J, leaving 15 bases between. Germline CDR1 is SQVTM and CDR2 is ANQGSEA. Here the CDR3 DNA reads TGCAGCGTCGGGGGTGGAGGGGCGAACACTGAAGCTTTCTTT. This codes for CSVGGGGANTEAFF.

This chain joins TRBV5-1 and TRBJ1-1, with D perhaps matching TRBD1 (5 bases). The CDR3 loop spans 16 amino acids. Trimming removed 0 bases at V and 1 base at J, with 13 bases between. Germline loops: CDR1 SGHRS, CDR2 YFSETQ. For the CDR3, the DNA is TGCGCCAGCAGCTTGGGGGAGGGACGGCAGAACACTGAAGCTTTCTTT. It translates to CASSLGEGRQNTEAFF.

The chain recombines TRBV6-1 with TRBJ2-3, with 9 nucleotides matching TRBD1. The V and J ends lost 6 bases and 5 bases, in that order; junction bases with no gene match: 6. There are 14 residues in the CDR3. Germline values: CDR1 MNHNS, CDR2 SASEGT. CDR3 sequence (DNA): TGTGCCAGCAGGCTGACAGGGGGGGTAGATACGCAGTATTTT. This codes for CASRLTGGVDTQYF.

In this sample, this clone turned up a few times. The chain has TRBV6-6 and TRBJ2-2; 8 nucleotides agree with TRBD1. Germline CDR1 is MNHNY and CDR2 is SVGAGI (reference sequence). The CDR3 length is 16 residues. The ends lost 6 bases at V and 5 bases at J; junction bases unmatched: 11. This chain's CDR3 is CASRQTQGALTGELFF. Here the CDR3 DNA reads TGTGCCAGCAGGCAGACTCAGGGGGCTTTAACCGGGGAGCTGTTTTTT.

The chain carries TRBV6-1 and TRBJ1-5, with a weak D call TRBD1 (5 bases). The germline V and J ends were trimmed by 2 bases and 9 bases, with 11 bases remaining between them. This CDR3 has 13 residues. The germline V gene has CDR1 MNHNS and CDR2 SASEGT. CDR3 coding DNA: TGTGCCAGCAGTGAACTGGGGCGCGGGCCCCAGCATTTT. This gives the protein CASSELGRGPQHF.

This chain uses TRBV19 with TRBJ1-1; no clear D gene. Trimming left V 6 bases short and J 4 bases short, with 9 bases between. Germline values: CDR1 LNHDA, CDR2 SQIVND (reference sequence). This CDR3 is 12 amino acids long. The CDR3 spells CASSNVATEAFF. Written as DNA, the CDR3 is TGTGCCAGTAGCAACGTGGCCACTGAAGCTTTCTTT. The full variable domain, in which reference TRBV19 and TRBJ1-1 provide the parts outside the CDR3, is DGGITQSPKYLFRKEGQNVTLSCEQNLNHDAMYWYRQDPGQGLRLIYYSQIVNDFQKGDIAEGYSVSREKKESFPLTVTSAQKNPTAFYLCASSNVATEAFFGQGTRLTVV.

The rearrangement uses TRBV2 and TRBJ2-2; 11 positions agree with TRBD1. Unmatched junction bases numbered 6, after V lost 8 bases and J lost 4 bases. Germline assignment: CDR1 SNHLY and CDR2 FYNNEI. The CDR3 is 15 residues long. For the CDR3, the DNA is TGTGCCAGCGATGTCGGGACAGGGGGCACCGGGGAGCTGTTTTTT. As protein: CASDVGTGGTGELFF.

This chain connects TRBV6-5 to TRBJ1-2; D unclear. Looked up from germline, CDR1 is MNHEY and CDR2 is SVGAGI. V gave up 5 bases and J gave up 3 bases, with 13 bases separating them. CDR3 length equals 14 residues. CDR3: CASSDNSLDYGYTF. The CDR3 DNA is TGTGCCAGCAGTGATAACAGCCTGGACTATGGCTACACCTTC.

The rearrangement links TRBV5-1 to TRBJ1-2, with D maybe TRBD1 (6 bases). The CDR3 runs to 12 residues. V dropped 2 bases and J dropped 7 bases, with 9 bases sitting between them. Germline-derived CDR1 and CDR2 are SGHRS and YFSETQ. In nucleotides, the CDR3 is TGCGCCAGCAGCTTCGAAGGGGGTGGCTACACCTTC. This gives the protein CASSFEGGGYTF. Full variable domain (missing parts from reference TRBV5-1 and TRBJ1-2): KAGVTQTPRYLIKTRGQQVTLSCSPISGHRSVSWYQQTPGQGLQFLFEYFSETQRNKGNFPGRFSGRQFSNSRSEMNVSTLELGDSALYLCASSFEGGGYTFGSGTRLTVV.

The sample holds a few counts of this clone. V gene TRBV9 combines with J gene TRBJ1-1; TRBD1 matches at 7 bases. Germline CDR1 is SGDLS and CDR2 is YYNGEE. V lost 4 bases and J lost 1; bases outside the gene matches: 7. The CDR3 has 15 residues. CDR3 DNA: TGTGCCAGCAGCCCGGCCGGGACAGCGAACACTGAAGCTTTCTTT. Amino acids: CASSPAGTANTEAFF.

The genes are TRBV18 and TRBJ1-2; TRBD1 is a possible D gene (5 bases). Per germline, CDR1 KGHSH and CDR2 LQKENI. The V and J ends lost 1 base and 1 base respectively, with 7 bases between them. The CDR3 is made up of 14 amino acids. The CDR3 DNA follows: TGTGCCAGCTCACCACGACAGAGTAACTATGGCTACACCTTC. Protein sequence: CASSPRQSNYGYTF.

The chain combines TRBV6-1 with TRBJ2-1; D is perhaps TRBD1 (5 bases). CDR3 size: 16 residues. Germline V gives CDR1 MNHNS, CDR2 SASEGT. Trimming removed 4 bases at V and 0 bases at J, with 13 bases between. The CDR3 sequence is CASSVDSLSSYNEQFF. In nucleotides, the CDR3 is TGTGCCAGCAGTGTCGACAGTTTAAGCTCCTACAATGAGCAGTTCTTC.

The chain uses TRBV27 and TRBJ2-1; the D gene is possibly TRBD1 (6 bases). In germline, CDR1 is MNHEY, CDR2 SMNVEV (reference sequence). V gave up 1 base and J gave up 5 bases, with 12 bases separating them. The CDR3 spans 15 residues. CDR3 coding DNA: TGTGCCAGCAGTTTATTCAGGGGTCAGCACAATGAGCAGTTCTTC. This codes for CASSLFRGQHNEQFF.

This clone occurred a few times. J is TRBJ2-7 and V is TRBV7-2; 7 bases match TRBD2. This CDR3 region has 14 residues. Germline V gene data show CDR1 as SGHTA and CDR2 as FQGNSA. The ends lost 5 bases at V and 1 base at J; junction bases unmatched: 5. The CDR3 sequence: CASSPWTSSYEQYF. The DNA of the CDR3 is TGTGCCAGCAGCCCCTGGACTAGTTCCTACGAGCAGTACTTC.

This clone has only a few counts. The rearrangement joins TRBV6-5 to TRBJ2-3; D is unclear. The germline gives CDR1 MNHEY, CDR2 SVGAGI. V was cut by 4 bases and J by 0 bases, with 11 bases left in between. The CDR3 runs 15 residues. CDR3: CASSLQAYSTDTQYF. Here the CDR3 DNA reads TGTGCCAGCAGTTTGCAGGCCTATAGCACAGATACGCAGTATTTT.

The chain recombines TRBV6-1 with TRBJ2-7; the D gene is possibly TRBD1 (5 bases). The CDR3 has 15 amino acids. V dropped 2 bases and J dropped 2 bases, with 13 bases sitting between them. From germline, CDR1 is MNHNS and CDR2 SASEGT. The CDR3 here is CASSEFRTPTYEQYF. CDR3 nucleotides: TGTGCCAGCAGTGAATTTAGGACACCAACCTACGAGCAGTACTTC.

V gene TRBV6-5 combines with J gene TRBJ1-1, with unresolved D. Per the germline V gene, CDR1 is MNHEY and CDR2 is SVGAGI. Trimming removed 1 base at V and 3 bases at J, with 15 bases between. There are 16 residues in the CDR3. For the CDR3, the DNA is TGTGCCAGCAGTTACTTCGGCGGAGCTCTGGACACTGAAGCTTTCTTT. Protein sequence: CASSYFGGALDTEAFF.

V gene TRBV6-5 combines with J gene TRBJ2-5; unclear D gene. Germline CDR1 reads MNHEY; CDR2 reads SVGAGI. The V end was cut by 0 bases, the J end by 5 bases, with 7 bases between. This CDR3 region has 13 residues. The CDR3 DNA reads TGTGCCAGCAGTTACTCGACTGGGGAGACCCAGTACTTC. Encoded protein: CASSYSTGETQYF.

This clone was seen only a few times. The V call is TRBV28, the J call TRBJ1-1; possible D gene TRBD1, 5 bases. This CDR3 comprises 16 residues. V lost 3 bases and J lost 0, with 14 bases in between. Germline CDR1 is MDHEN and CDR2 is SYDVKM. CDR3 sequence (DNA): TGTGCCAGCAGTTTCGCGGGACTTTCATTGAACACTGAAGCTTTCTTT. It specifies CASSFAGLSLNTEAFF. Full variable domain (outside the CDR3, taken from reference TRBV28 and TRBJ1-1): DVKVTQSSRYLVKRTGEKVFLECVQDMDHENMFWYRQDPGLGLRLIYFSYDVKMKEKGDIPEGYSVSREKKERFSLILESASTNQTSMYLCASSFAGLSLNTEAFFGQGTRLTVV.

The V gene is TRBV6-1, the J gene TRBJ2-1, with TRBD2 matching 9 bases. V shed 4 bases and J 1 base; nucleotides not matched to a gene: 8. The CDR3 is 17 amino acids. Germline CDR1 MNHNS, CDR2 SASEGT. The CDR3 bases are TGTGCCAGCAGTGGGACTAGCGAGAGTAGGTCCTACAATGAGCAGTTCTTC. This gives the protein CASSGTSESRSYNEQFF.